This paragraph reports one T cell receptor beta chain. No antigen is known for it. Within the sample, other DNA sequences also encode this same CDR3. Between the trimmed V and J ends, which lost 6 bases and 7 bases, there was a span of 7 bases. Looked up from germline, CDR1 is MNHNY and CDR2 is SVGAGI (reference sequence). The CDR3 has 11 amino acids. The sort gate was single viable CD3+CD4+CD8-CD45RO+ cells for memory CD4+ T cells. The data were taken from a study of memory CD4+ T cells and cytomegalovirus serostatus. For the study at large: Donors were healthy Belgian adults, under 10 CMV seropositive and fewer than 30 seronegative. The study, taken as a whole, reports: Of about 150 reported CMV TCRbeta sequences, under 80 were found in memory CD4+ repertoires.

Data came from immunoSEQ multiplex PCR; TCRdb stores just in-frame clones and leaves some out. The data show some 95,000 clones, with over 70% seen just once and 3.6% held by the top ten. This TCR was sampled from an adult in good health and CMV-seropositive. This chain links TRBV6-6 with TRBJ2-1; D call uncertain. Material for sequencing was memory CD4+ T cells from blood. The CDR3 nucleotides are TGTGCCAGCAGCCCATCTAATGAGCAGTTCTTC. It specifies CASSPSNEQFF.